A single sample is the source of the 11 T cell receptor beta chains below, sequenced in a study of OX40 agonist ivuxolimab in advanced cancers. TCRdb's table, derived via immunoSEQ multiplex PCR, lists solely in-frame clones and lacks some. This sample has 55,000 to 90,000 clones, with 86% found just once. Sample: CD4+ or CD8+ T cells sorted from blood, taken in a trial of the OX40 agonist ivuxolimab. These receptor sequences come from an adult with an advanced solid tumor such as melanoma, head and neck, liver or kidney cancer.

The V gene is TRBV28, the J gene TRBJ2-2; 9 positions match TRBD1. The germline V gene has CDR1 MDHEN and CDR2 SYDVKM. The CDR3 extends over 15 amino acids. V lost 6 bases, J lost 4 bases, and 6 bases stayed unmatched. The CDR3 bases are TGTGCCAGCAGCACTATGGACAGGGGCACCGGGGAGCTGTTTTTT. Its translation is CASSTMDRGTGELFF.

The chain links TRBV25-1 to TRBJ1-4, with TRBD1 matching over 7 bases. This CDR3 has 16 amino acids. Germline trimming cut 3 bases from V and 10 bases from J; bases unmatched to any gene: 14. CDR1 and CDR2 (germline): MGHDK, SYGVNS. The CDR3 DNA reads TGTGCCAGCAGTGATTCCCGACAGGGCTTAGGGGGAAAACTGTTTTTT. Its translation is CASSDSRQGLGGKLFF.

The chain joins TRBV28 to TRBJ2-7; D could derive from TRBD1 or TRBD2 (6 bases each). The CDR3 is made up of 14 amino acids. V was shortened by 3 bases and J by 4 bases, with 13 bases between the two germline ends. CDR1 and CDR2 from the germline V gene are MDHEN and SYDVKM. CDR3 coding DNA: TGTGCCAGCAGTTTGTTGCAGGGGACTTACGAGCAGTACTTC. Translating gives CASSLLQGTYEQYF.

CDR3 DNA: TGTGCCAGCAGAGTGAGCGGGACCGGAGCTAACTATGGCTACACCTTC. It yields the protein CASRVSGTGANYGYTF. The chain has TRBV7-9 and TRBJ1-2, with D tentatively TRBD1 (5 bases). The CDR3 covers 16 residues. Trimming stripped 6 bases from V and 0 bases from J, with 17 bases between. Germline V gene sequence: CDR1 SEHNR, CDR2 FQNEAQ (reference sequence). Filled out from reference TRBV7-9 and TRBJ1-2, the complete variable domain reads DTGVSQNPRHKITKRGQNVTFRCDPISEHNRLYWYRQTLGQGPEFLTYFQNEAQLEKSRLLSDRFSAERPKGSFSTLEIQRTEQGDSAMYLCASRVSGTGANYGYTFGSGTRLTVV.

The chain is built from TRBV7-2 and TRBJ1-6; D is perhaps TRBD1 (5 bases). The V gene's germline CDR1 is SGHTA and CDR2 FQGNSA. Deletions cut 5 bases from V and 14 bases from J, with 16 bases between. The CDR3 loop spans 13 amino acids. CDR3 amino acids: CASSPGTGRALHF. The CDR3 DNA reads TGTGCCAGCAGCCCGGGTACGGGACGGGCCCTCCACTTT.

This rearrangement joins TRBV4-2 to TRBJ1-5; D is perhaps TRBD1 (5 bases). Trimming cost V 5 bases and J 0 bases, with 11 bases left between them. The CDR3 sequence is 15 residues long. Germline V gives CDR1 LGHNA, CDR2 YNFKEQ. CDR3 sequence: CASSLGRDSNQPQHF. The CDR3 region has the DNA TGTGCCAGCAGCTTGGGCAGGGATAGCAATCAGCCCCAGCATTTT.

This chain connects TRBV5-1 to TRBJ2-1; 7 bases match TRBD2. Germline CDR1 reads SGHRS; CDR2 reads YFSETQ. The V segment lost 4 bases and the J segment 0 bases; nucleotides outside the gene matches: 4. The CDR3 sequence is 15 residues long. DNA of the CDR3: TGCGCCAGCAGCATCGGACTAGTCTCCTACAATGAGCAGTTCTTC. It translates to CASSIGLVSYNEQFF. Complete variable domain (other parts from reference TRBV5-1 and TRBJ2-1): KAGVTQTPRYLIKTRGQQVTLSCSPISGHRSVSWYQQTPGQGLQFLFEYFSETQRNKGNFPGRFSGRQFSNSRSEMNVSTLELGDSALYLCASSIGLVSYNEQFFGPGTRLTVL.

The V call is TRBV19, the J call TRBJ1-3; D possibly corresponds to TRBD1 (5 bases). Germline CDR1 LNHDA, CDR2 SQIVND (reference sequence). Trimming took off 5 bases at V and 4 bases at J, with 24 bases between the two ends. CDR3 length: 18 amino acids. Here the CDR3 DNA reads TGTGCCAGTAGTCCGGGGGAAATCTTGGGTCGGTCAGGAAACACCATATATTTT. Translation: CASSPGEILGRSGNTIYF.

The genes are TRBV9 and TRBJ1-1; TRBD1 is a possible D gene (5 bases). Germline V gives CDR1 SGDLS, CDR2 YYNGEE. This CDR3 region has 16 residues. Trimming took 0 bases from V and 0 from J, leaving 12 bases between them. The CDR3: CASSVAGEGMNTEAFF. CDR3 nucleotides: TGTGCCAGCAGCGTAGCTGGGGAGGGGATGAACACTGAAGCTTTCTTT.

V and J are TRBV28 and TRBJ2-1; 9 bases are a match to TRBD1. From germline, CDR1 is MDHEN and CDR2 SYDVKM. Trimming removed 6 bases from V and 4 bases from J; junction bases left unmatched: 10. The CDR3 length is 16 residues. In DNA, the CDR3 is TGTGCCAGCAGCGGTACGGGACAGGGTCCTTACAATGAGCAGTTCTTC. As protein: CASSGTGQGPYNEQFF.

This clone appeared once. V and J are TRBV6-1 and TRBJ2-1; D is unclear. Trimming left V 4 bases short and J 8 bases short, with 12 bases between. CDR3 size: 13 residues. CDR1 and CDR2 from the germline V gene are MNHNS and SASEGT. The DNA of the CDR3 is TGTGCCAGCAGTGGATACATGGGCGATGAGCAGTTCTTC. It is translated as CASSGYMGDEQFF.